One sample yielded the 26 T cell receptor beta chains listed below, sequenced in a study of shared clonotypes between healthy human individuals. The repertoire was sequenced with immunoSEQ multiplex PCR; TCRdb's copy has only in-frame clones and lacks some. Of about 690,000 clones listed, 90% are singletons. The sample comprised memory CD8+ T cells from PBMCs. Subset: CD45RO+ cells pooled with CCR7-negative TemRA cells. The receptors come from a man between 18 and 35 years old in good health. Some clones in this sample may be carry-over from other donors' samples.

The CDR3: CASRGGDWANVLTF. DNA for the CDR3: TGCGCCAGCAGGGGGGGTGACTGGGCCAACGTCCTGACTTTC. V usage is TRBV10-2 and J usage is TRBJ2-6, with D maybe TRBD2 (6 bases). Germline values: CDR1 WSHSY, CDR2 SAAADI. The CDR3 has 14 amino acids. The V end lost 6 bases, the J end lost 5 bases, and 11 bases lay between the germline ends.

The rearrangement uses TRBV5-5 and TRBJ2-4, with TRBD1 identical over 8 bases. The CDR3 has 18 residues. In germline, CDR1 is SGHKS, CDR2 YYEKEE (reference sequence). With V trimmed by 2 bases and J by 6 bases, 16 bases remained unmatched. The CDR3 sequence is CASSFWGAAGQGLNIQYF. Here the CDR3 DNA reads TGTGCCAGCAGCTTTTGGGGAGCGGCAGGACAGGGCCTAAACATTCAGTACTTC.

The chain has TRBV19 and TRBJ2-1, with unresolved D. With 7 bases removed from V and 0 bases from J, the gap between germline ends came to 19 bases. The germline gives CDR1 LNHDA, CDR2 SQIVND (reference sequence). This CDR3 comprises 17 residues. The CDR3 nucleotides read TGTGCCAGTAACTCTCACCTGGGTCGGAGCTCCTACAATGAGCAGTTCTTC. This gives the protein CASNSHLGRSSYNEQFF. Full variable domain (rest looked up from reference TRBV19 and TRBJ2-1): DGGITQSPKYLFRKEGQNVTLSCEQNLNHDAMYWYRQDPGQGLRLIYYSQIVNDFQKGDIAEGYSVSREKKESFPLTVTSAQKNPTAFYLCASNSHLGRSSYNEQFFGPGTRLTVL.

This clone appeared a single time. This sequence joins TRBV10-3 and TRBJ1-5, with 7 bases identical to TRBD1. The CDR3 has 14 residues. Trimming cost V 4 bases and J 9 bases; bases outside gene matches: 9. Germline lookup yields CDR1 ENHRY and CDR2 SYGVKD. CDR3 nucleotides: TGTGCCATCAGTGCGGGGACAGACCTGGTGCCCCAGCATTTT. Protein product: CAISAGTDLVPQHF.

The CDR3 here is CASSSGQGQAQYF. In nucleotides, the CDR3 is TGTGCCAGCAGCTCAGGACAGGGCCAGGCCCAGTACTTC. This chain uses TRBV11-1 with TRBJ2-5; TRBD1 agrees at 8 bases. Germline V gene lookup returns CDR1 SGHAT and CDR2 FQDESV (reference sequence). With V trimmed by 4 bases and J by 9 bases, 7 bases remained unmatched. The CDR3 loop spans 13 amino acids.

This clone was detected once. The V gene is TRBV9, the J gene TRBJ2-2; D remains unclear. Germline assignment: CDR1 SGDLS and CDR2 YYNGEE. The ends were cut back, 0 bases at V and 4 bases at J, with 22 bases in the middle. The CDR3 sequence is 19 residues long. The CDR3 protein is CASSVAPDQNLLGTGELFF. As DNA, the CDR3 is TGTGCCAGCAGCGTAGCCCCAGACCAAAACCTTCTGGGCACCGGGGAGCTGTTTTTT.

This rearrangement joins TRBV13 to TRBJ1-4; TRBD1 matches 7 bases. The CDR3 loop spans 14 amino acids. Looked up from germline, CDR1 is PRHDT and CDR2 is FYEKMQ (reference sequence). J lost 8 bases, V lost 6 bases, and 9 bases had no gene match. The CDR3 bases are TGTGCCAGCAGGCCCCGGGACAGAGCAGAAAAACTGTTTTTT. This encodes CASRPRDRAEKLFF.

CDR3 residues: CASSLGNRQGGAKNIQYF. CDR3 sequence (DNA): TGTGCCAGCAGCTTAGGGAACCGACAGGGTGGCGCCAAAAACATTCAGTACTTC. This sequence joins TRBV7-9 and TRBJ2-4; 7 nucleotides align to TRBD1. Germline V gene data show CDR1 as SEHNR and CDR2 as FQNEAQ (reference sequence). J gave up 1 base and V 1 base, and 10 bases lay outside the gene matches. This CDR3 contains 18 residues.

The genes are TRBV4-1 and TRBJ2-1; 8 bases match TRBD2. Looked up from germline, CDR1 is MGHRA and CDR2 is YSYEKL. The CDR3 extends over 16 amino acids. The J segment lost 4 bases and the V segment lost 1 base, leaving 6 bases of the junction unmatched. DNA of the CDR3: TGCGCCAGCAGCCAAGTTGCGACTAGCGAGTACAATGAGCAGTTCTTC. Encoded protein: CASSQVATSEYNEQFF.

The rearrangement links TRBV28 to TRBJ2-7, with TRBD2 as a possible D gene (6 bases). Germline assignment: CDR1 MDHEN and CDR2 SYDVKM. This CDR3 region has 14 residues. Trimming left V 3 bases short and J 2 bases short, with 11 bases between. This CDR3 is CASSLAGNPYEQYF. The CDR3 nucleotides are TGTGCCAGCAGTTTGGCGGGGAACCCCTACGAGCAGTACTTC.

V and J are TRBV5-6 and TRBJ2-7, with D unresolved. The V end lost 3 bases, the J end lost 2 bases, and 12 bases lay between the germline ends. The CDR3 covers 14 residues. Germline V CDR1 and CDR2: SGHDT, YYEEEE. Here the CDR3 reads CASSSMDAAYEQYF. In nucleotides, the CDR3 is TGTGCCAGCAGCTCAATGGACGCAGCCTACGAGCAGTACTTC.

This chain connects TRBV9 to TRBJ2-1; the D gene is possibly TRBD1 (6 bases). Between the trimmed V and J ends, which lost 3 bases and 6 bases, there was a span of 13 bases. The germline gives CDR1 SGDLS, CDR2 YYNGEE. The CDR3 loop spans 14 amino acids. The CDR3 here is CASSARQGSNEQFF. DNA for the CDR3: TGTGCCAGCAGCGCCCGCCAGGGGTCCAATGAGCAGTTCTTC.

With respect to this clone: Germline is not matched at one junction end, which may reflect a read error. V gene TRBV10-3 combines with J gene TRBJ1-3; no clear D. The CDR3 loop spans 15 amino acids. CDR1 ENHRY and CDR2 SYGVKD come from the germline V gene. This CDR3 reads CAIRATGLSGNTVYF. The DNA of the CDR3 is TGTGCCATCAGAGCCACGGGCCTCTCTGGAAACACCGTATATTTT.

The chain employs TRBV6-5 and TRBJ2-7; D is possibly TRBD2 (5 bases). Germline CDR1 MNHEY, CDR2 SVGAGI. This CDR3 is 14 amino acids long. Trimming took 6 bases from V and 9 from J, leaving 21 bases between them. DNA for the CDR3: TGTGCCAGCAGACCGGGAATTCTTACGAGTGGGCAGTACTTC. The encoded protein is CASRPGILTSGQYF.

This chain uses TRBV11-2 with TRBJ2-1; 13 nucleotides match TRBD2. Unmatched junction bases numbered 15, after V lost 4 bases and J lost 9 bases. The germline V gene encodes CDR1 SGHAT and CDR2 FQNNGV. The CDR3 sequence is 18 residues long. The CDR3 DNA reads as TGTGCCAGCAGCTCCTCCCGACTAGCGGGAGGTGGTCAAGGTGAGCAGTTCTTC. It translates to CASSSSRLAGGGQGEQFF. Together with reference TRBV11-2 and TRBJ2-1, the CDR3 gives the full variable domain: EAGVAQSPRYKIIEKRQSVAFWCNPISGHATLYWYQQILGQGPKLLIQFQNNGVVDDSQLPKDRFSAERLKGVDSTLKIQPAKLEDSAVYLCASSSSRLAGGGQGEQFFGPGTRLTVL.

This sequence joins TRBV7-9 and TRBJ1-4; the D is unclear. Trimming removed 4 bases from V and 8 bases from J, with 11 bases in between. The CDR3 covers 13 residues. The V gene's germline CDR1 is SEHNR and CDR2 FQNEAQ (reference sequence). The DNA of the CDR3 is TGTGCCAGCAGCTCAAAGCCCTGGGAAAAACTGTTTTTT. It yields the protein CASSSKPWEKLFF.

The rearrangement uses TRBV28 and TRBJ1-2, with no clear D. The V gene's germline CDR1 is MDHEN and CDR2 SYDVKM. V lost 2 bases, J lost 4 bases, and 11 bases lay in between. The CDR3 contains 14 residues. For the CDR3, the DNA is TGTGCCAGCAGTTTAATAGTGAATTCCTATGGCTACACCTTC. As protein: CASSLIVNSYGYTF.

This chain uses TRBV11-2 with TRBJ1-3, with 8 bases that match TRBD1. The CDR3 totals 19 residues. Looked up from germline, CDR1 is SGHAT and CDR2 is FQNNGV. Trimming took 0 bases from V and 2 from J; bases not matched to a gene: 12. The CDR3 sequence: CASSLDLQGAQIPGNTIYF. The CDR3, as DNA: TGTGCCAGCAGCTTAGATCTCCAGGGGGCGCAGATTCCTGGAAACACCATATATTTT.

V and J are TRBV4-1 and TRBJ2-5, with D possibly called TRBD1 or TRBD2 (5 bases each). Germline V gene sequence: CDR1 MGHRA, CDR2 YSYEKL. V lost 3 bases, J lost 2 bases, and 10 bases lay in between. The length of the CDR3 is 14 residues. The DNA for the CDR3 is TGCGCCAGCAGCCAGCCGGGACCTCAAGAGACCCAGTACTTC. Protein product: CASSQPGPQETQYF.

CDR3 in DNA: TGTGCCAGCAGCAAAGCGGCGAAAAGGACAGGGAGATACTTC. Its translation is CASSKAAKRTGRYF. The V call is TRBV21-1, the J call TRBJ2-5; the listed D gene, TRBD1, was not tested against the DNA. TRBV21-1 represents a pseudogene. The CDR3 sequence is 14 residues long.

The chain couples TRBV27 to TRBJ2-7, with 7 positions matching TRBD2. Germline CDR1 is MNHEY and CDR2 is SMNVEV (reference sequence). The CDR3 has 14 residues. The V gene end was trimmed by 2 bases and the J gene end by 7 bases; junction bases not matched to a gene: 8. The CDR3 spells CASSLIGGSEEQYF. As DNA, the CDR3 is TGTGCCAGCAGTTTAATTGGCGGGAGTGAAGAGCAGTACTTC.

CDR3 in amino acids: CASSVGWTNYGYTF. The CDR3 DNA follows: TGTGCCAGCAGCGTAGGGTGGACTAACTATGGCTACACCTTC. This chain joins TRBV9 and TRBJ1-2; D is unresolved. Germline lookup yields CDR1 SGDLS and CDR2 YYNGEE. This CDR3 is 14 amino acids long. The V end was cut by 0 bases, the J end by 0 bases, with 6 bases between.

The V and J genes are TRBV19 and TRBJ1-1, with TRBD1 identical over 8 bases. V was clipped by 9 bases and J by 0 bases; unmatched bases: 3. In germline, CDR1 is LNHDA, CDR2 SQIVND (reference sequence). This CDR3 contains 13 residues. CDR3 in DNA: TGTGCCAGCCGGGACAGGATGAACACTGAAGCTTTCTTT. Translation: CASRDRMNTEAFF.

The chain employs TRBV5-1 and TRBJ2-7, with TRBD2 matching 9 bases. V trimming: 1 base; J trimming: 5 bases; junction bases outside the gene matches: 19. The CDR3 runs 19 residues. Per the germline V gene, CDR1 is SGHRS and CDR2 is YFSETQ. The CDR3 region is CASSLLEHSSGIGGDEQYF. The CDR3 bases are TGCGCCAGCAGCTTGTTGGAGCATTCTAGCGGGATAGGTGGCGACGAGCAGTACTTC.

The chain uses TRBV5-6 and TRBJ1-5, with TRBD1 matching 7 bases. The CDR3 is 16 amino acids. V gave up 1 base and J gave up 2 bases; unmatched junction bases: 6. Germline loops: CDR1 SGHDT, CDR2 YYEEEE. CDR3 in DNA: TGTGCCAGCAGCTTGCAGGGGGTGGATGGCAATCAGCCCCAGCATTTT. Protein: CASSLQGVDGNQPQHF.

The V call is TRBV18, the J call TRBJ2-1, with D possibly being TRBD2 (6 bases). Germline V lookup: CDR1 KGHSH, CDR2 LQKENI. V lost 4 bases and J lost 3, with 13 bases in between. This CDR3 comprises 15 residues. The CDR3 sequence is CASSLASALYNEQFF. The CDR3 DNA is TGTGCCAGCTCACTGGCTAGCGCGCTCTACAATGAGCAGTTCTTC.